These T cell receptor beta chains were read from a single sample in a study of T cells in tuberculosis. Using immunoSEQ multiplex PCR, the repertoire was profiled, and TCRdb retains in-frame clones only, with some absent. The sample includes around 33,000 clones, roughly 93% of them seen just once. Sequencing used PBMCs, obtained at tuberculosis diagnosis. The source of these receptors is an adult with tuberculosis. Both conserved end residues are part of each CDR3. The order of the fields is V gene, D gene, J gene, clone size, CDR3 protein, CDR3 DNA. A D gene is named only where the DNA matches it firmly. Clone size appears in some rows only: once, few, many, or a class for an expanded clone.

TRBV7-9	-	TRBJ2-7	-	CASSLPSDEQYF	TGTGCCAGCAGCTTGCCCTCAGACGAGCAGTACTTC
TRBV21-1	-	TRBJ1-1	once	CASSSPGTGTNYLNTEAFF	TGTGCCAGCAGCTCCCCCGGGACAGGGACCAACTACCTTAACACTGAAGCTTTCTTT
TRBV27	TRBD2	TRBJ2-2	-	CASAAGGRNTGELFF	TGTGCCAGCGCGGCGGGAGGCAGGAACACCGGGGAGCTGTTTTTT
TRBV6-6	-	TRBJ1-3	-	CASSYGPGVGNTIYF	TGTGCCAGCAGTTACGGGCCCGGGGTTGGAAACACCATATATTTT
TRBV11-2	TRBD1	TRBJ2-1	-	CASSLLRDRVYNEQFF	TGTGCCAGCAGCTTACTACGGGACAGGGTATACAATGAGCAGTTCTTC
TRBV28	-	TRBJ2-7	-	CASRPTPPPDYEQYF	TGTGCCAGCAGGCCTACTCCCCCGCCTGACTACGAGCAGTACTTC
TRBV27	TRBD2	TRBJ2-1	-	CASSLAGGPYNEQFF	TGTGCCAGCAGTCTAGCGGGAGGGCCCTACAATGAGCAGTTCTTC
TRBV5-1	TRBD2	TRBJ2-3	-	CASSLGTSGRTDTQYF	TGCGCCAGCAGCCTCGGGACTAGCGGACGCACAGATACGCAGTATTTT
TRBV11-2	TRBD2	TRBJ2-7	-	CASSLALGTSGNEQYF	TGTGCCAGCAGCTTAGCATTAGGGACTAGCGGGAACGAGCAGTACTTC
TRBV4-1	-	TRBJ1-2	once	CASSLSMGADGYTF	TGCGCCAGCAGCTTATCAATGGGGGCGGATGGCTACACCTTC
TRBV9	-	TRBJ1-1	once	CASSSPGDTEAFF	TGTGCCAGCAGTTCCCCCGGGGACACTGAAGCTTTCTTT
TRBV25-1	TRBD2	TRBJ2-6	-	CASSLAGGVSSGANVLTF	TGTGCCAGCAGTCTCGCCGGGGGGGTGAGCTCTGGGGCCAACGTCCTGACTTTC
TRBV11-2	TRBD1	TRBJ2-2	-	CASRGQGRTGELFF	TGTGCCAGCCGGGGACAGGGTCGCACCGGGGAGCTGTTTTTT
TRBV27	-	TRBJ1-2	-	CASSPTNYGYTF	TGTGCCAGCAGTCCAACTAACTATGGCTACACCTTC
TRBV9	-	TRBJ2-6	-	CASSVDRDTGANVLTF	TGTGCCAGCAGCGTAGACAGGGACACTGGGGCCAACGTCCTGACTTTC
TRBV1	-	TRBJ1-2	-	CTSSQGRRGHRLRSYTF	TGCACCAGCAGCCAAGGACGCAGGGGCCACCGATTAAGAAGCTACACCTTC
TRBV7-3	TRBD2	TRBJ2-1	-	CASSPVTSGKPEQFF	TGTGCCAGCAGCCCCGTGACTAGCGGGAAGCCGGAGCAGTTCTTC
TRBV19	-	TRBJ2-1	-	CASSISQRREQFF	TGTGCCAGTAGTATTTCCCAGCGACGCGAGCAGTTCTTC
TRBV6-5	-	TRBJ1-5	-	CASSYLSNQPQHF	TGTGCCAGCAGTTACCTGTCCAATCAGCCCCAGCATTTT
TRBV10-1	TRBD1	TRBJ2-3	-	CASLRQGRPTDTQYF	TGCGCCAGCCTTCGACAGGGGCGACCCACAGATACGCAGTATTTT
TRBV2	TRBD1	TRBJ2-3	-	CASGRGKGDTQYF	TGTGCCAGCGGCAGGGGGAAGGGAGATACGCAGTATTTT
TRBV10-3	TRBD1	TRBJ2-5	-	CAISGDREEGETQYF	TGTGCCATCAGTGGGGACAGGGAAGAGGGAGAGACCCAGTACTTC
TRBV6-5	-	TRBJ2-7	few	CASSSTYEQYF	TGTGCCAGCAGTTCCACCTACGAGCAGTACTTC
TRBV18	TRBD2	TRBJ2-7	-	CASSPSPGGEQYF	TGTGCCAGCTCACCATCCCCGGGGGGCGAGCAGTACTTC
TRBV6-1	-	TRBJ1-5	-	CASSELNQPQHF	TGTGCCAGCAGTGAACTGAATCAGCCCCAGCATTTT
TRBV19	-	TRBJ1-1	-	CASSIRNGQTEAFF	TGTGCCAGTAGTATACGAAACGGACAGACTGAAGCTTTCTTT
TRBV2	-	TRBJ1-1	-	CADDRGITEAFF	TGTGCCGATGACCGGGGGATCACTGAAGCTTTCTTT
TRBV14	TRBD1	TRBJ2-5	-	CATLGQAQETQYF	TGTGCCACCTTAGGACAGGCCCAAGAGACCCAGTACTTC